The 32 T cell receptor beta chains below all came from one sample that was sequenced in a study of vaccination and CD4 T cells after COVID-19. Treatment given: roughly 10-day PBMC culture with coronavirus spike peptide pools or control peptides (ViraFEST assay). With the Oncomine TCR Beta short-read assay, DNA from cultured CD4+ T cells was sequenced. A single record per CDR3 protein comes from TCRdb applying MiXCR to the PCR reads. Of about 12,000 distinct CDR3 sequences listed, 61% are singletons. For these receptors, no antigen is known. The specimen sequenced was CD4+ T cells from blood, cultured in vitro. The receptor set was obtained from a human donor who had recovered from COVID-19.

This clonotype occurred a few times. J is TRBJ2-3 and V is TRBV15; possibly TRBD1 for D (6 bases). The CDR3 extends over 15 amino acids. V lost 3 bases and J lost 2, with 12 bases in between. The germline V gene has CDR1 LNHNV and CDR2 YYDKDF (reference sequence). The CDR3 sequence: CATSRIGQTTDTQYF. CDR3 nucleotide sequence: TGTGCCACCAGCAGGATCGGACAGACCACAGATACGCAGTATTTT.

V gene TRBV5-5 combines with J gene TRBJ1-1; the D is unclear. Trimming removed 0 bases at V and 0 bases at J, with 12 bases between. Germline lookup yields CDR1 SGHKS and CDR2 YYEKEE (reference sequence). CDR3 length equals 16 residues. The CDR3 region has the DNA TGTGCCAGCAGCTTGGACACTTACAACATGAACACTGAAGCTTTCTTT. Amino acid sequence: CASSLDTYNMNTEAFF.

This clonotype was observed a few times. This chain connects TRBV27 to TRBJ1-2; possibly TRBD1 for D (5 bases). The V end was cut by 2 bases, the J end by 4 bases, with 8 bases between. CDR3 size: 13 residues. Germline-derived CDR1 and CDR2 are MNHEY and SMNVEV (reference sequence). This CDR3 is CASSLTGGYGYTF. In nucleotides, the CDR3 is TGTGCCAGCAGTTTAACGGGGGGCTATGGCTACACCTTC.

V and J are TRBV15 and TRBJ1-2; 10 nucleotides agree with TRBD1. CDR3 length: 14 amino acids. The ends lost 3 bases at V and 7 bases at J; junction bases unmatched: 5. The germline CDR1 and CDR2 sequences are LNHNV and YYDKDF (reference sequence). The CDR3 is CATSSDRGLGGYTF. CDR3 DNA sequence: TGTGCCACCAGCAGCGACAGGGGGCTCGGTGGCTACACCTTC.

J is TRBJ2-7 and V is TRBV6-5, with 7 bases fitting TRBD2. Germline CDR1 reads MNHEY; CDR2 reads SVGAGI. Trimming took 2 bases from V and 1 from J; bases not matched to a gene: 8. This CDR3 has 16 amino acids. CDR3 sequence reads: CASSYQAGVGSYEQYF. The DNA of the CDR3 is TGTGCCAGCAGTTACCAGGCGGGAGTGGGTTCCTACGAGCAGTACTTC.

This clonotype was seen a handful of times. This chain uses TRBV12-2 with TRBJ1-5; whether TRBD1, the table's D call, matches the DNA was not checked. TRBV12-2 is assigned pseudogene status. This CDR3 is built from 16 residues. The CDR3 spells CASRLDGQGEVQPQHF. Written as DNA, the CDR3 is TGTGCAAGTCGCTTAGACGGACAGGGAGAGGTTCAGCCCCAGCATTTT.

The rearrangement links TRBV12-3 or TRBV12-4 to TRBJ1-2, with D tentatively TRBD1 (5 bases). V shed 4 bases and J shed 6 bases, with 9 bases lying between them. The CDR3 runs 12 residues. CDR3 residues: CASSSGRHGYTF. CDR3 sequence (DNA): TGTGCCAGCAGTTCAGGGAGACATGGCTACACCTTC.

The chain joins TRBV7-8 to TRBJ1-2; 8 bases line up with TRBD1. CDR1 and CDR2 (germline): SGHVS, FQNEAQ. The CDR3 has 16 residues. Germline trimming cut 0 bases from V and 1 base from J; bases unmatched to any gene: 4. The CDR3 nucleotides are TGTGCCAGCAGCTTAGCTAGACAGGGGATTAACTATGGCTACACCTTC. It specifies CASSLARQGINYGYTF.

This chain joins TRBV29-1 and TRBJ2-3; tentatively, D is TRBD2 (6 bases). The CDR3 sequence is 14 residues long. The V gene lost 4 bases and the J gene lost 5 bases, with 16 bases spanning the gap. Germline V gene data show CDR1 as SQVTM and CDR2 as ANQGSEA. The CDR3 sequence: CSVGEGTLRDTQYF. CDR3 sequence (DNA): TGCAGCGTTGGAGAAGGGACTCTTCGAGATACGCAGTATTTT.

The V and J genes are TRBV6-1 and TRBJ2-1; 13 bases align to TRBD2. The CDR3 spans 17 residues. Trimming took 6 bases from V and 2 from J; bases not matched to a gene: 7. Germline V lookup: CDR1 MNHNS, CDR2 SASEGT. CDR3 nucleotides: TGTGCCAGCAGGCCTATGACTAGCGGGGGGCCCTACAATGAGCAGTTCTTC. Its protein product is CASRPMTSGGPYNEQFF.

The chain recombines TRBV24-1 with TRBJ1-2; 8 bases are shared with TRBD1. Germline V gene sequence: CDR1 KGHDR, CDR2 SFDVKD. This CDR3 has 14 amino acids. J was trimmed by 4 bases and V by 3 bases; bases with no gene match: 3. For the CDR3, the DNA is TGTGCCACCAGTGATCCAGACAGGGGCTATGGCTACACCTTC. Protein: CATSDPDRGYGYTF.

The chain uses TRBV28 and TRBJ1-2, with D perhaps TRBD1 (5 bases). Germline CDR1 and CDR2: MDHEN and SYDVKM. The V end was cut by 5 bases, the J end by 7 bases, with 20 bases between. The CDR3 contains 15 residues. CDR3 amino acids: CASSDEPRGQGGYTF. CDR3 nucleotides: TGTGCCAGCAGTGATGAACCGCGAGGCCAGGGTGGCTACACCTTC.

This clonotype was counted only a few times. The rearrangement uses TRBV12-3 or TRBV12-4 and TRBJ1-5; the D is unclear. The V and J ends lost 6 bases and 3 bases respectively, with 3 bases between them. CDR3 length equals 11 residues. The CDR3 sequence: CASSHNQPQHF. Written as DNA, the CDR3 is TGTGCCAGCAGCCACAATCAGCCCCAGCATTTT.

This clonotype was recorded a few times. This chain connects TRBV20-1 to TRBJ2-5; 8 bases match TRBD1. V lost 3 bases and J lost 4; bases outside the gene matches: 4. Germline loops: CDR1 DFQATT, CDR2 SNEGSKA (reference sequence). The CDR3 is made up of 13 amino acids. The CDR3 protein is CSASLTGVETQYF. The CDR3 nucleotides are TGCAGTGCTAGTTTGACAGGGGTAGAGACCCAGTACTTC.

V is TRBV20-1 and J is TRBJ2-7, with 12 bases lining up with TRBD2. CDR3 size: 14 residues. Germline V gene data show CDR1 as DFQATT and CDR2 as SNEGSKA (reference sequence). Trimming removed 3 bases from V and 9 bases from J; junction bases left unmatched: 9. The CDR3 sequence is CSARFLTSGRGQYF. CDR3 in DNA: TGCAGTGCTAGGTTCCTGACTAGCGGGAGAGGGCAGTACTTC.

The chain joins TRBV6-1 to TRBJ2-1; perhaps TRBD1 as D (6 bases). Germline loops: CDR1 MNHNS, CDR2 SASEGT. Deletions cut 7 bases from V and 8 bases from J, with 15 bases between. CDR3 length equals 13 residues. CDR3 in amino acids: CASKGHIVHEQFF. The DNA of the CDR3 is TGTGCCAGCAAGGGACATATCGTCCATGAGCAGTTCTTC.

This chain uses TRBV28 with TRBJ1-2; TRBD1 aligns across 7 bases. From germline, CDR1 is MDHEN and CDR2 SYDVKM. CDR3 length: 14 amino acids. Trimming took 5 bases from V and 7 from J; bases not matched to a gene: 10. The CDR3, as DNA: TGTGCCAGCAGTCCCTGGACAGGACCCTCTGGCTACACCTTC. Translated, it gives CASSPWTGPSGYTF.

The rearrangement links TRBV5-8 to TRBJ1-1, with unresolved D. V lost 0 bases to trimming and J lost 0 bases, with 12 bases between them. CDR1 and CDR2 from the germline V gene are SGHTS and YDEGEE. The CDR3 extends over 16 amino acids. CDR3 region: CASSLVRGMVNTEAFF. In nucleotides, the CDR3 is TGTGCCAGCAGCTTGGTGCGGGGAATGGTGAACACTGAAGCTTTCTTT.

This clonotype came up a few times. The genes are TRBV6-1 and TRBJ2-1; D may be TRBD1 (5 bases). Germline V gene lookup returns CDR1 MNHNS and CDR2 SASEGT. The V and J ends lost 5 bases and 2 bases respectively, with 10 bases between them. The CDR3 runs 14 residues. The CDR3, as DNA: TGTGCCAGCAGTCAGGGTTGGGCCTACAATGAGCAGTTCTTC. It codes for CASSQGWAYNEQFF.

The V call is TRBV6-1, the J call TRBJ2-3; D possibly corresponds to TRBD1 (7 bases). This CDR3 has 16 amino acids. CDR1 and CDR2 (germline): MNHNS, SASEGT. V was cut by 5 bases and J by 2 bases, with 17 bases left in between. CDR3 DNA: TGTGCCAGCAGTCAAATGACAGGGAGGAACACAGATACGCAGTATTTT. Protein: CASSQMTGRNTDTQYF.

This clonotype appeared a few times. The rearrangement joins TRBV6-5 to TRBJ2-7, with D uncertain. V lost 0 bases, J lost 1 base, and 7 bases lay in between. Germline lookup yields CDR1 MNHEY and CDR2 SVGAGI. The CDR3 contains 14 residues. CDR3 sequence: CASSYSISSYEQYF. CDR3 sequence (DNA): TGTGCCAGCAGTTACTCGATATCGTCCTACGAGCAGTACTTC.

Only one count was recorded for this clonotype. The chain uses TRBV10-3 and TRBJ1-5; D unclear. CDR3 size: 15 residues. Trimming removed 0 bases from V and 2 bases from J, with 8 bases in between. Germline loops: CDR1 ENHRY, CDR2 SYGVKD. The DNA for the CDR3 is TGTGCCATCAGTGAGTCGGGCACGGGCAATCAGCCCCAGCATTTT. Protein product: CAISESGTGNQPQHF.

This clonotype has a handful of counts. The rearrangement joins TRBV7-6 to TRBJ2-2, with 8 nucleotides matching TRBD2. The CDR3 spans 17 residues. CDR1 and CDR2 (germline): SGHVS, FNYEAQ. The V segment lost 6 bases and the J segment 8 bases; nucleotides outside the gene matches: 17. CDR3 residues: CASRRSAGGGTEGELFF. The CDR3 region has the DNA TGTGCCAGCAGAAGATCGGCGGGAGGTGGAACGGAGGGGGAGCTGTTTTTT.

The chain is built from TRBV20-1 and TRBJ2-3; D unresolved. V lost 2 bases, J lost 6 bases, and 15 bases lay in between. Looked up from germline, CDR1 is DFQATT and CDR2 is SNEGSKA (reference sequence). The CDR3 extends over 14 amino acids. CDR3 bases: TGCAGTGCTAGAAGCCCGAGGAGCGTGGATACGCAGTATTTT. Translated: CSARSPRSVDTQYF.

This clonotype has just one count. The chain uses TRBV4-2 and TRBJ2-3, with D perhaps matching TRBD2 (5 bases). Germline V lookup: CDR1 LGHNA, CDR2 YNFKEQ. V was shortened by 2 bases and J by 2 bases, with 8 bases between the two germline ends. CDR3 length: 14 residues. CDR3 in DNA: TGTGCCAGCAGCCAAAGGACTCACACAGATACGCAGTATTTT. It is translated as CASSQRTHTDTQYF.

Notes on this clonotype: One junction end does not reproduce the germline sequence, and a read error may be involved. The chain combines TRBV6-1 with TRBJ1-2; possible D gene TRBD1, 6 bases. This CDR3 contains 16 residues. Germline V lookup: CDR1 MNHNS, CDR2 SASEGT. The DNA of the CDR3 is TGTGCTAGCAGCCCTCACCACACAGGGTCTACCTATGGCTACACCTTC. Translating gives CASSPHHTGSTYGYTF.

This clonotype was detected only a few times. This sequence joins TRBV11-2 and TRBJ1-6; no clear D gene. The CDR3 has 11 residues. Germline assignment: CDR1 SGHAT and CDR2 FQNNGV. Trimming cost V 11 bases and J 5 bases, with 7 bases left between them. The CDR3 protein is CASGNNSPLHF. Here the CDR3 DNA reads TGTGCCTCAGGCAATAATTCACCCCTCCACTTT.

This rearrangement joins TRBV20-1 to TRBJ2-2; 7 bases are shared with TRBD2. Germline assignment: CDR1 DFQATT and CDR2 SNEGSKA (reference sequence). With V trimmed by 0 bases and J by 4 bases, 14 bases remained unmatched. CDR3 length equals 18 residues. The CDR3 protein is CSARDRRSGGASTGELFF. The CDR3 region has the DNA TGCAGTGCTAGAGATCGCCGGTCGGGGGGAGCCTCCACCGGGGAGCTGTTTTTT.

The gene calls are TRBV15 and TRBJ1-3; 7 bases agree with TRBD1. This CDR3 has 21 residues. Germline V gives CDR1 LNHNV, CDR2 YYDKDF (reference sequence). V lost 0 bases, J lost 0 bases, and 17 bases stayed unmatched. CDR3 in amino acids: CATSRDLGQRIKASSGNTIYF. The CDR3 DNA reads TGTGCCACCAGCAGAGATCTGGGACAGCGTATAAAGGCAAGCTCTGGAAACACCATATATTTT.

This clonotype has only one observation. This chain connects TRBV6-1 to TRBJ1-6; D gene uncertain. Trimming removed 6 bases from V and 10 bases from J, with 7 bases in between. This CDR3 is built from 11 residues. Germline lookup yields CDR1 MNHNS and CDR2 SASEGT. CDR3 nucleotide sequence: TGTGCCAGCAGCAACGGGTCACCCCTCCACTTT. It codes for CASSNGSPLHF.

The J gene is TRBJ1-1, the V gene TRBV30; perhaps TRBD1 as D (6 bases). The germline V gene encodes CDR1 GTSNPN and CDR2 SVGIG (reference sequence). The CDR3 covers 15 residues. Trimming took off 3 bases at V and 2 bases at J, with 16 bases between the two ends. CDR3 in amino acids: CAWRARRRGNTEAFF. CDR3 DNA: TGTGCCTGGAGGGCCCGACGCAGGGGAAACACTGAAGCTTTCTTT.

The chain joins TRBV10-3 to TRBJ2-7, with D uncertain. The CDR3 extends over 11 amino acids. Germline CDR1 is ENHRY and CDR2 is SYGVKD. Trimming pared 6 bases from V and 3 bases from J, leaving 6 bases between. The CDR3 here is CAISPNYEQYF. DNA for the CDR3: TGTGCCATCAGCCCTAACTACGAGCAGTACTTC.